This T cell receptor (beta chain) came from a study of T-cell reconstitution after alpha-beta-depleted transplantation in children. Germline V lookup: CDR1 SGHVS, CDR2 FQNEAQ. V lost 5 bases and J lost 1; bases outside the gene matches: 7. The length of the CDR3 is 15 residues. Preparation of the TCRbeta library used unique molecular identifiers. TCRdb redid the calling of the PCR reads with MiXCR, one entry per CDR3 protein. The sample has about a million distinct CDR3 sequences; about 29% are singletons. This clonotype was observed a few times. Its antigen is still unknown. Study findings and constraints: Once a year had passed after transplant, T-cell counts and diversity came mostly from newly produced T cells. Several hundred expanded graft clones reportedly supplied alpha-beta T cells about two months after transplant. Where some patients showed high TCRbeta diversity at day 60, it came from recipient T cells and thymic progenitors that had survived.

This chain links TRBV7-8 with TRBJ2-7; 8 bases fit TRBD1. This TCR was recovered from a boy in the first two years of life who had a stem cell transplant for SCID, so the T cells may come from the graft donor. The starting material was PBMCs, mostly from graft donor cells, obtained 360 days after TCRalphabeta/CD19-depleted stem cell transplant. The CDR3 DNA reads as TGTGCCAGCAGCCAGGGGGCTCAGTATTCCTACGAGCAGTACTTC. Amino acid sequence: CASSQGAQYSYEQYF.